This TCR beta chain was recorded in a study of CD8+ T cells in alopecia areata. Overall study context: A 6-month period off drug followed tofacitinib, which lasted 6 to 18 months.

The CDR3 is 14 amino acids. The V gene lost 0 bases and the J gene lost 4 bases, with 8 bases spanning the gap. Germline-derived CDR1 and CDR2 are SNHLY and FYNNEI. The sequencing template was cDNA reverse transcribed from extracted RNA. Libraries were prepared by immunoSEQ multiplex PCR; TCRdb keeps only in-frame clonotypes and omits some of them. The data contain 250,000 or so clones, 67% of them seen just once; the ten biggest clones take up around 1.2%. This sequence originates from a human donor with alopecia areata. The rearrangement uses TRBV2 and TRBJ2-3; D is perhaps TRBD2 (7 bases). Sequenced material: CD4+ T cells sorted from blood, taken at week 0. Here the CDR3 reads CASSEAGGPDTQYF. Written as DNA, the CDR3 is TGTGCCAGCAGTGAAGCGGGGGGGCCAGATACGCAGTATTTT.